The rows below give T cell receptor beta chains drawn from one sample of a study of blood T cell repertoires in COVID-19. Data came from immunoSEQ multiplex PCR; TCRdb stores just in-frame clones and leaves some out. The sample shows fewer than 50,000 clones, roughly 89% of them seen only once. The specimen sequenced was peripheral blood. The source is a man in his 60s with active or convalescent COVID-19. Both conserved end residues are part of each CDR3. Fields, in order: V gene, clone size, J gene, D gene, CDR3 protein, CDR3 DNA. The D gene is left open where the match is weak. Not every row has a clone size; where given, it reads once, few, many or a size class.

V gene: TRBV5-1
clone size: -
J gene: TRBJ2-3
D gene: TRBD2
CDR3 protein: CATRTGTSGTDTQYF
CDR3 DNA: TGCGCCACAAGAACCGGGACTAGCGGAACAGATACGCAGTATTTT

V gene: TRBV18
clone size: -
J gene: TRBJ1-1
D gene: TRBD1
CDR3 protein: CASHEGANTEAFF
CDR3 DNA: TGTGCCAGCCATGAGGGGGCGAACACTGAAGCTTTCTTT

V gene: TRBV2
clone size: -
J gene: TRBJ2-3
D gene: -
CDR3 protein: CASSGEQSRASTDTQYF
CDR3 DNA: TGTGCCAGCAGTGGGGAGCAGTCTAGGGCTAGCACAGATACGCAGTATTTT

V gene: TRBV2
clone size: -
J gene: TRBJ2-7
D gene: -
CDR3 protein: CASSEVPLGHEQYF
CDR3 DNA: TGTGCCAGCAGTGAAGTGCCTCTTGGCCACGAGCAGTACTTC

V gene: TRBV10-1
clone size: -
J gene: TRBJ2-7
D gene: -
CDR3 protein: CASSGTETSYEQYF
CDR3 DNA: TGCGCCAGCAGTGGGACAGAAACGTCCTACGAGCAGTACTTC

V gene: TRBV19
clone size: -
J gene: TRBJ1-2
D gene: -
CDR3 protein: CASSGSREVNYGYTF
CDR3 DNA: TGTGCCAGTAGTGGGTCCAGGGAAGTGAACTATGGCTACACCTTC

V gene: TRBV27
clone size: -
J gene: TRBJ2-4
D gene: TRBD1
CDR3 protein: CASRADRVGNIQYF
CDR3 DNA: TGTGCCAGCAGAGCCGACAGGGTTGGAAACATTCAGTACTTC

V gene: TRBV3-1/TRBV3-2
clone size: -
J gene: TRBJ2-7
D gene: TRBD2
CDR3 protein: CASSQEGLARYEQYF
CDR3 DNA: TGTGCCAGCAGCCAAGAGGGACTAGCGAGATACGAGCAGTACTTC

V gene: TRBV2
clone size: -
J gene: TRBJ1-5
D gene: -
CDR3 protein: CASSEYALPQHF
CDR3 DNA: TGTGCCAGCAGTGAATACGCCCTACCCCAGCATTTT

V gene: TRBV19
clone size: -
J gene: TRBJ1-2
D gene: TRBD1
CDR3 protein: CASSPGTGNGYTF
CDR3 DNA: TGTGCCAGTAGTCCCGGGACAGGGAATGGCTACACCTTC

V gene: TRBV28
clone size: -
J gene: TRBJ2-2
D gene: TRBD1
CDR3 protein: CASSGQGTYTGELFF
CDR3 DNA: TGTGCCAGCAGTGGACAGGGGACGTACACCGGGGAGCTGTTTTTT

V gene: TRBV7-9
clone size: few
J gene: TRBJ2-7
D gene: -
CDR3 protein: CASSSATGQYF
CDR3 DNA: TGTGCCAGCAGCTCGGCCACAGGGCAGTACTTC

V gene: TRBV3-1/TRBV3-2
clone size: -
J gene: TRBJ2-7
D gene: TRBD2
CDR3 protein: CASSQVSGRAVYEQYF
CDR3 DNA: TGTGCCAGCAGCCAAGTAAGCGGGAGGGCCGTTTACGAGCAGTACTTC

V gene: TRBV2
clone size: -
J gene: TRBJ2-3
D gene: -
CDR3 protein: CASSQFPQTLSTDTQYF
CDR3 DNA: TGTGCCAGCAGCCAGTTCCCACAGACCCTCAGCACAGATACGCAGTATTTT

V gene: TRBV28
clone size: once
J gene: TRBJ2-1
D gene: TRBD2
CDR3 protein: CASSLTGGRAIEQFF
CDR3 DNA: TGTGCCAGCAGTTTAACCGGAGGGAGGGCCATTGAGCAGTTCTTC

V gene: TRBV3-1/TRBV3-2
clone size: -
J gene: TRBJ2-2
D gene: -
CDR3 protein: CASSQRTPANTGELFF
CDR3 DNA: TGTGCCAGCAGCCAAAGGACACCTGCGAACACCGGGGAGCTGTTTTTT

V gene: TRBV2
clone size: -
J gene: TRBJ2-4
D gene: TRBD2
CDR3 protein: CASSGGTSGRDIQYF
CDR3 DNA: TGTGCCAGCAGTGGAGGGACTAGCGGGAGAGACATTCAGTACTTC

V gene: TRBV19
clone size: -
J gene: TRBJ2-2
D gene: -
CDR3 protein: CASSIEGRGGATGELFF
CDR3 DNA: TGTGCCAGTAGTATAGAGGGCAGGGGAGGGGCCACCGGGGAGCTGTTTTTT

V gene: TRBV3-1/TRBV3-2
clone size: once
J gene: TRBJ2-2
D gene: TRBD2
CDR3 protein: CASSPRFLAGGNTGELFF
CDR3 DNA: TGTGCCAGCAGCCCTCGATTCCTAGCGGGAGGGAACACCGGGGAGCTGTTTTTT

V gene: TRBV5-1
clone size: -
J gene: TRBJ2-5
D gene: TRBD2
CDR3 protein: CASSLGLAGSETQYF
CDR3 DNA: TGCGCCAGCAGCTTGGGACTAGCGGGATCGGAGACCCAGTACTTC

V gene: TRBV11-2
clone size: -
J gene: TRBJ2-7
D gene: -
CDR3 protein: CASKRRSYEQYF
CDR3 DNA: TGTGCCAGCAAGAGACGGAGCTACGAGCAGTACTTC

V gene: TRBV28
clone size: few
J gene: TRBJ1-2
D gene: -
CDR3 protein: CASTKTNYGYTF
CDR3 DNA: TGTGCCAGCACCAAAACTAACTATGGCTACACCTTC

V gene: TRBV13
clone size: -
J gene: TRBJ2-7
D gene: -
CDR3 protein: CASILAGGPYEQYF
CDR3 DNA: -

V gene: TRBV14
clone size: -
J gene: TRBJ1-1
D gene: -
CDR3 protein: CASSQELAGTEAFF
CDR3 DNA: TGTGCCAGCAGCCAAGAATTAGCGGGGACTGAAGCTTTCTTT

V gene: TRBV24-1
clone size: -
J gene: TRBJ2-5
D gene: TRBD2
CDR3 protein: CATSDLRGGTETQYF
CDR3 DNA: TGTGCCACCAGTGATTTGCGGGGGGGAACGGAGACCCAGTACTTC

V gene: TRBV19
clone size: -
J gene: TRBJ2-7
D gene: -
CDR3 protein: CASSIETGFQQYF
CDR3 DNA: TGTGCCAGTAGTATAGAAACAGGGTTCCAGCAGTACTTC

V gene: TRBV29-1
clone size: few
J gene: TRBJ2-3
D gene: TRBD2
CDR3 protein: CSGSSGGITDTQYF
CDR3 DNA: TGCAGCGGGTCGAGCGGGGGTATTACAGATACGCAGTATTTT

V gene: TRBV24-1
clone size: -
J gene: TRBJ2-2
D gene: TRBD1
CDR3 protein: CATSDLRQGDRTGELFF
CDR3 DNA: TGTGCCACCAGTGATTTAAGACAGGGGGACAGGACCGGGGAGCTGTTTTTT

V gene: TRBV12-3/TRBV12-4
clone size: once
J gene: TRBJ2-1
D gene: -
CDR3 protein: CASSYGRGQFF
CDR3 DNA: TGTGCCAGCAGTTACGGCCGAGGGCAGTTCTTC

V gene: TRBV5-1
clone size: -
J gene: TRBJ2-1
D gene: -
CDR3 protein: CASSLFLATYNEQFF
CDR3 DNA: TGCGCCAGCAGCTTGTTCCTAGCCACCTACAATGAGCAGTTCTTC

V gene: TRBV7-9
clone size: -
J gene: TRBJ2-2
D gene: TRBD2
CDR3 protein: CASSLASGSGTGELFF
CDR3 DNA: TGTGCCAGCAGCTTAGCTAGCGGGAGTGGTACCGGGGAGCTGTTTTTT

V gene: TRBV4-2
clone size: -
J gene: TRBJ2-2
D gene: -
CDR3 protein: CASSPPAGTYNTGELFF
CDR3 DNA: TGTGCCAGCAGCCCCCCCGCCGGGACATATAACACCGGGGAGCTGTTTTTT

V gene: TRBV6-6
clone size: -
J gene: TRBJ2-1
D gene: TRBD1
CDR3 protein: CASKKTGTAYNEQFF
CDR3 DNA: TGTGCCAGCAAGAAAACCGGGACAGCCTACAATGAGCAGTTCTTC

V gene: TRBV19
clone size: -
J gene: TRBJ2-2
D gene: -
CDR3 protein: CASSIPIRGTSGELFF
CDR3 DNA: TGTGCCAGTAGTATCCCTATTAGGGGAACCTCCGGGGAGCTGTTTTTT

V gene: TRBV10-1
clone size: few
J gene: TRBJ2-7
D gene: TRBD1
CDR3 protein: CASSEGADDEQYF
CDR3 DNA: TGCGCCAGCAGCGAGGGGGCCGACGACGAGCAGTACTTC

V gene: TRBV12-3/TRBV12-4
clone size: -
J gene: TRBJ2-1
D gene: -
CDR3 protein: CASSSRQEQFF
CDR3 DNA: TGTGCCAGCAGTTCAAGACAAGAGCAGTTCTTC

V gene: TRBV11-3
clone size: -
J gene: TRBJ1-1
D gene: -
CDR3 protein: CASSLQGPGTEAFF
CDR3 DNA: TGTGCCAGCAGCTTGCAGGGGCCGGGGACTGAAGCTTTCTTT

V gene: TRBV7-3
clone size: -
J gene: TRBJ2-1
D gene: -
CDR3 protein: CASSLIVHEQFF
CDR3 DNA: TGTGCCAGCAGCTTAATCGTCCATGAGCAGTTCTTC

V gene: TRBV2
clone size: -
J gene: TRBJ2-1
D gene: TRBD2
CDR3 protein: CASRDIGTKSLNEQFF
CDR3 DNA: TGTGCCAGCAGGGATATCGGGACTAAGTCCCTCAATGAGCAGTTCTTC

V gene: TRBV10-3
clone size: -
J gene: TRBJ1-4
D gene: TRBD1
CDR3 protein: CATRTGGEITNEKLFF
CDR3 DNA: TGTGCCACCCGGACAGGGGGCGAAATAACTAATGAAAAACTGTTTTTT

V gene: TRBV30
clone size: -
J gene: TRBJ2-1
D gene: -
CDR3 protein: CAWGDIRPYNEQFF
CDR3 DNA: TGTGCCTGGGGCGACATAAGGCCCTACAATGAGCAGTTCTTC

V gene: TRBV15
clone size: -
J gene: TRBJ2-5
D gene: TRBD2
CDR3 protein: CATSRALAAEGETQYF
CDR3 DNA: TGTGCCACCAGCAGAGCACTAGCGGCAGAGGGAGAGACCCAGTACTTC

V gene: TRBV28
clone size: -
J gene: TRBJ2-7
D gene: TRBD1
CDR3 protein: CASSPTGGNYEQYF
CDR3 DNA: TGTGCCAGCAGTCCCACAGGGGGCAACTACGAGCAGTACTTC

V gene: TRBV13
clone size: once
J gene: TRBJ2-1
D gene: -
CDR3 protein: CASSPPLRLREQFF
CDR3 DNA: TGTGCCAGCAGCCCCCCTCTCCGATTGAGGGAGCAGTTCTTC

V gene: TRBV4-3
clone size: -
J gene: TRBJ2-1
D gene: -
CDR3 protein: CASSQVLADEQFF
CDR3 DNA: TGCGCCAGCAGCCAAGTTTTAGCCGATGAGCAGTTCTTC

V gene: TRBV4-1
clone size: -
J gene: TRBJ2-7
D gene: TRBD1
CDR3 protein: CASSPRDRGLWEQYF
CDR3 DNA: TGCGCCAGCAGCCCCCGGGACAGGGGGCTCTGGGAGCAGTACTTC

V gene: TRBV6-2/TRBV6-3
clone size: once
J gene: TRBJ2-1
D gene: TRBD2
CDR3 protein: CASSFRPRTSGDNEQFF
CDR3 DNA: TGTGCCAGCAGTTTTAGGCCCCGGACTAGCGGAGACAATGAGCAGTTCTTC

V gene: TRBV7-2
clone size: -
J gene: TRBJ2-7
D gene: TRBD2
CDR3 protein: CASSLLAGGAEQYF
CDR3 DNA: TGTGCCAGCAGCTTGCTAGCGGGAGGAGCCGAGCAGTACTTC